These 27 T cell receptor beta chains were sequenced from one sample in a study of identical twins. From the 5' RACE reads, TCRdb called clonotypes with MiXCR, one entry per CDR3 protein. In the table there are hundreds of thousands of distinct CDR3 sequences, approximately 18% of which are singletons. The same sample was also studied in work on T cells expressing NK-cell markers.

The sample taken for sequencing was PBMCs. Receptors were obtained from a woman aged 18-30 years in good health.

This clonotype was seen many times. This chain links TRBV7-2 with TRBJ2-5; D call uncertain. Germline CDR1 SGHTA, CDR2 FQGNSA. The CDR3 length is 12 residues. V was trimmed by 2 bases and J by 4 bases, leaving 5 bases between them. CDR3 amino acids: CASSLMRETQYF. CDR3 nucleotide sequence: TGTGCCAGCAGCTTAATGCGAGAGACCCAGTACTTC.

The V call is TRBV11-2, the J call TRBJ2-7, with D perhaps matching TRBD1 (5 bases). The germline V gene has CDR1 SGHAT and CDR2 FQNNGV. The CDR3 is 14 residues long. V was pared by 5 bases and J by 6 bases, with 17 bases between. In nucleotides, the CDR3 is TGTGCCAGCAGCCAAGGGGCGTGGGAATCCGAGCAGTACTTC. Amino acids: CASSQGAWESEQYF.

This clonotype was detected a few times. This sequence joins TRBV7-9 and TRBJ1-1; D is uncertain. Germline V gives CDR1 SEHNR, CDR2 FQNEAQ (reference sequence). V dropped 6 bases and J dropped 1 base, with 15 bases sitting between them. The CDR3 length is 15 residues. CDR3 in amino acids: CASRPDGLANTEAFF. CDR3 in DNA: TGTGCCAGCAGACCGGACGGCCTCGCGAACACTGAAGCTTTCTTT.

This clonotype was seen a handful of times. The V call is TRBV6-5, the J call TRBJ1-4, with 7 positions matching TRBD1. This CDR3 region has 15 residues. Trimming took 2 bases from V and 8 from J; bases not matched to a gene: 8. Germline V CDR1 and CDR2: MNHEY, SVGAGI. CDR3 protein: CASSYTAGGSEKLFF. The CDR3 coding sequence is TGTGCCAGCAGTTACACGGCAGGGGGTTCCGAAAAACTGTTTTTT.

This chain connects TRBV7-9 to TRBJ2-5; D gene unclear. CDR3 length equals 16 residues. V lost 4 bases, J lost 0 bases, and 15 bases lay in between. The V gene's germline CDR1 is SEHNR and CDR2 FQNEAQ (reference sequence). DNA for the CDR3: TGTGCCAGCAGCTCCACCGTGGGCCTGTACCAAGAGACCCAGTACTTC. It encodes CASSSTVGLYQETQYF.

This rearrangement joins TRBV10-3 to TRBJ1-5; D may be TRBD1 (6 bases). V was cut by 0 bases and J by 9 bases, with 15 bases left in between. Germline V lookup: CDR1 ENHRY, CDR2 SYGVKD. CDR3 length: 15 residues. The CDR3 coding sequence is TGTGCCATCAGTGAGTCGGACGGAGGGGGAGCGCCCCAGCATTTT. Its translation: CAISESDGGGAPQHF.

V is TRBV20-1 and J is TRBJ2-2; D is undetermined. This CDR3 region has 13 residues. Trimming removed 6 bases from V and 4 bases from J, with 12 bases in between. Germline lookup yields CDR1 DFQATT and CDR2 SNEGSKA (reference sequence). The CDR3 DNA is TGCAGTGCCCCCTGGTTGGTCACCGGGGAGCTGTTTTTT. Its translation: CSAPWLVTGELFF.

Many counts were recorded for this clonotype. V and J are TRBV12-3 or TRBV12-4 and TRBJ1-5; no definite D call. V lost 2 bases to trimming and J lost 5 bases, with 16 bases between them. The length of the CDR3 is 16 residues. The CDR3 DNA sequence: TGTGCCAGCAGTTTAAACTTGGTCCCCTCATATCAGCCCCAGCATTTT. Protein sequence: CASSLNLVPSYQPQHF.

This clonotype was seen more than once but under ten times. The DNA for the CDR3 is TGTGCCAGCACCACGGTCGCGGGAGGGCCGGACAATGAGCAGTTCTTC. It is translated as CASTTVAGGPDNEQFF. The chain employs TRBV28 and TRBJ2-1; 9 bases line up with TRBD2. The germline CDR1 and CDR2 sequences are MDHEN and SYDVKM. The CDR3 has 16 amino acids. V trimming: 7 bases; J trimming: 5 bases; junction bases outside the gene matches: 12. The full variable domain, in which reference TRBV28 and TRBJ2-1 provide the parts outside the CDR3, is DVKVTQSSRYLVKRTGEKVFLECVQDMDHENMFWYRQDPGLGLRLIYFSYDVKMKEKGDIPEGYSVSREKKERFSLILESASTNQTSMYLCASTTVAGGPDNEQFFGPGTRLTVL.

The chain is built from TRBV27 and TRBJ2-1; no clear D. Germline V CDR1 and CDR2: MNHEY, SMNVEV (reference sequence). This CDR3 region has 16 residues. Trimming removed 6 bases at V and 0 bases at J, with 15 bases between. The CDR3 region is CASRESVSYSYNEQFF. The CDR3, as DNA: TGTGCCAGCAGGGAGAGCGTCTCCTACTCCTACAATGAGCAGTTCTTC.

V and J are TRBV7-9 and TRBJ2-7, with 9 nucleotides matching TRBD2. CDR1 is SEHNR, CDR2 FQNEAQ, per germline (reference sequence). The CDR3 has 15 amino acids. The ends lost 5 bases at V and 7 bases at J; junction bases unmatched: 12. CDR3 nucleotides: TGTGCCAGCAGCATCCTAGCGGGAAAGGGTCTAGAGCAGTACTTC. Amino acids: CASSILAGKGLEQYF.

This clonotype was detected a few times. The gene calls are TRBV29-1 and TRBJ2-3; possibly TRBD2 for D (6 bases). CDR1 and CDR2 (germline): SQVTM, ANQGSEA. The CDR3 length is 14 residues. Between the trimmed V and J ends, which lost 4 bases and 0 bases, there was a span of 11 bases. The DNA for the CDR3 is TGCAGCGTTGCTGGACTAATGAGCACAGATACGCAGTATTTT. This encodes CSVAGLMSTDTQYF.

This clonotype has a single count. The rearrangement joins TRBV6-5 to TRBJ2-2; D uncertain. V shed 4 bases and J shed 5 bases, with 11 bases lying between them. Germline CDR1 and CDR2: MNHEY and SVGAGI. The CDR3 sequence is 14 residues long. The CDR3 sequence is CASSSKQGTGELFF. In nucleotides, the CDR3 is TGTGCCAGCAGTTCGAAGCAAGGAACCGGGGAGCTGTTTTTT.

This clonotype has more than one count but fewer than ten. This chain connects TRBV20-1 to TRBJ2-1; 8 bases are shared with TRBD2. The CDR3 has 15 residues. The germline V gene has CDR1 DFQATT and CDR2 SNEGSKA (reference sequence). Germline trimming cut 0 bases from V and 3 bases from J; bases unmatched to any gene: 4. CDR3 amino acids: CSAREGAGGYNEQFF. As DNA, the CDR3 is TGCAGTGCTAGAGAAGGGGCGGGGGGCTACAATGAGCAGTTCTTC.

This sequence joins TRBV7-2 and TRBJ2-1; perhaps TRBD1 as D (6 bases). The CDR3 has 20 residues. Trimming took off 0 bases at V and 2 bases at J, with 23 bases between the two ends. Germline CDR1 reads SGHTA; CDR2 reads FQGNSA. CDR3 amino acids: CASSLAIWGMEGTTYNEQFF. The DNA for the CDR3 is TGTGCCAGCAGCTTAGCCATCTGGGGGATGGAAGGGACAACCTACAATGAGCAGTTCTTC.

This clonotype was detected only a few times. This rearrangement joins TRBV2 to TRBJ1-5, with 8 bases lining up with TRBD1. The CDR3 sequence is 14 residues long. Germline V gene sequence: CDR1 SNHLY, CDR2 FYNNEI. V was pared by 0 bases and J by 9 bases, with 4 bases of the junction left unmatched. CDR3 sequence (DNA): TGTGCCAGCAGTGAAGCGACAGGGGTGGGGCCCCAGCATTTT. Its protein product is CASSEATGVGPQHF.

The CDR3 here is CASSREDEQFF. Written as DNA, the CDR3 is TGCGCCAGCAGCCGAGAGGATGAGCAGTTCTTC. V and J are TRBV5-1 and TRBJ2-1; D not resolved. Germline values: CDR1 SGHRS, CDR2 YFSETQ. The CDR3 runs to 11 residues. The V gene lost 4 bases and the J gene lost 8 bases, with 7 bases spanning the gap. The whole variable domain, filled in from reference TRBV5-1 and TRBJ2-1, reads KAGVTQTPRYLIKTRGQQVTLSCSPISGHRSVSWYQQTPGQGLQFLFEYFSETQRNKGNFPGRFSGRQFSNSRSEMNVSTLELGDSALYLCASSREDEQFFGPGTRLTVL.

This clonotype appeared a few times. This chain links TRBV5-6 with TRBJ1-1; 7 bases line up with TRBD1. This CDR3 has 18 amino acids. Germline CDR1 is SGHDT and CDR2 is YYEEEE. V was pared by 2 bases and J by 4 bases, with 17 bases of the junction left unmatched. CDR3 protein: CASSFDPFLRGHSTEAFF. The CDR3 DNA reads as TGTGCCAGCAGCTTTGACCCTTTCTTGAGGGGGCACAGCACTGAAGCTTTCTTT.

The chain uses TRBV7-9 and TRBJ2-3; 7 positions match TRBD2. The CDR3 spans 15 residues. Germline assignment: CDR1 SEHNR and CDR2 FQNEAQ (reference sequence). Trimming took 6 bases from V and 2 from J; bases not matched to a gene: 8. The CDR3 protein is CASSSTRGVTDTQYF. CDR3 sequence (DNA): TGTGCCAGCAGTTCCACTCGGGGGGTCACAGATACGCAGTATTTT.

The chain employs TRBV20-1 and TRBJ1-2; weak D call: TRBD1 (6 bases). Trimming removed 6 bases from V and 5 bases from J, with 13 bases in between. The CDR3 spans 12 residues. Germline CDR1 reads DFQATT; CDR2 reads SNEGSKA (reference sequence). CDR3 bases: TGCAGTGCCGTGGGGGCAGGGTATGGCTACACCTTC. It encodes CSAVGAGYGYTF.

A few counts support this clonotype. The V gene is TRBV6-5, the J gene TRBJ1-1; D gene ambiguous. CDR1 and CDR2 (germline): MNHEY, SVGAGI. The CDR3 is made up of 13 amino acids. The germline V and J ends were trimmed by 5 bases and 12 bases, with 19 bases remaining between them. This chain's CDR3 is CASSPSSAARSFF. In DNA, the CDR3 is TGTGCCAGCAGTCCCTCGTCTGCGGCAAGGTCTTTCTTT.

The chain couples TRBV3-1 to TRBJ1-4, with a possible D match to TRBD1 (6 bases). In germline, CDR1 is LGHDT, CDR2 YNNKEL (reference sequence). CDR3 length: 14 amino acids. Trimming left V 6 bases short and J 7 bases short, with 15 bases between. For the CDR3, the DNA is TGTGCCAGCAGTCGAGAGGGGGGAGGTGAAAAACTGTTTTTT. Protein sequence: CASSREGGGEKLFF.

V is TRBV25-1 and J is TRBJ2-3; TRBD2 is a possible D gene (5 bases). V was cut by 4 bases and J by 2 bases, with 16 bases left in between. This CDR3 is 16 amino acids long. Germline values: CDR1 MGHDK, CDR2 SYGVNS. CDR3 in amino acids: CASSGVTGIATDTQYF. The CDR3 DNA reads as TGTGCCAGCAGTGGGGTAACCGGGATTGCCACAGATACGCAGTATTTT.

The J gene is TRBJ1-6, the V gene TRBV6-1; D is ambiguous. V gave up 0 bases and J gave up 0 bases, with 9 bases separating them. Germline V gives CDR1 MNHNS, CDR2 SASEGT. CDR3 length equals 17 residues. This CDR3 reads CASSEAGAFSYNSPLHF. The CDR3 DNA reads as TGTGCCAGCAGTGAAGCTGGAGCTTTCTCCTATAATTCACCCCTCCACTTT.

The CDR3 DNA reads TGCGCCAGCAGCTTGGGGCAGGGTATCAACGAGCAGTACTTC. Amino acid sequence: CASSLGQGINEQYF. The chain carries TRBV5-1 and TRBJ2-7, with a possible D match to TRBD1 (5 bases). Trimming took off 0 bases at V and 5 bases at J, with 12 bases between the two ends. There are 14 residues in the CDR3. In germline, CDR1 is SGHRS, CDR2 YFSETQ.

This clonotype has only a few counts. The CDR3 reads CASSGRGQGMETQYF. The CDR3, as DNA: TGTGCCAGCAGCGGGAGGGGACAGGGTATGGAGACCCAGTACTTC. This chain joins TRBV4-2 and TRBJ2-5; TRBD1 aligns across 9 bases. The CDR3 runs to 15 residues. The V gene's germline CDR1 is LGHNA and CDR2 YNFKEQ. The V and J ends lost 5 bases and 5 bases, in that order; junction bases with no gene match: 9.

This clonotype was seen a handful of times. The genes are TRBV20-1 and TRBJ1-1; maybe TRBD1 (5 bases). Between the trimmed V and J ends, which lost 3 bases and 1 base, there was a span of 9 bases. This CDR3 spans 13 amino acids. Germline loops: CDR1 DFQATT, CDR2 SNEGSKA (reference sequence). CDR3 nucleotide sequence: TGCAGTGCTAGGAGACAGAGGAACACTGAAGCTTTCTTT. It specifies CSARRQRNTEAFF.